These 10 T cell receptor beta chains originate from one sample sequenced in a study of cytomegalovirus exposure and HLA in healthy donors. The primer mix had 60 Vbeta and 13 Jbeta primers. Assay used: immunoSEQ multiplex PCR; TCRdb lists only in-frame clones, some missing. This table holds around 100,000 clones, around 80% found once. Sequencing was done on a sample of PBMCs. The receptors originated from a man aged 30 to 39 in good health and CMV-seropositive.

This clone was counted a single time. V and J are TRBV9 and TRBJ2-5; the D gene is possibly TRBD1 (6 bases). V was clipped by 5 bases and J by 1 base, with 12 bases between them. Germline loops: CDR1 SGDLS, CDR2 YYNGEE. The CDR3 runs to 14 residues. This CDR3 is CASSVTGSQETQYF. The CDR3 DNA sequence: TGTGCCAGCAGTGTAACAGGGTCCCAAGAGACCCAGTACTTC.

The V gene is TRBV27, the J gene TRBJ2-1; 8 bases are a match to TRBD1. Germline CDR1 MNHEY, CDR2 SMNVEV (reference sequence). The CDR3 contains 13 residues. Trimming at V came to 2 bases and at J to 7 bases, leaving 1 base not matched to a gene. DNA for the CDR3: TGTGCCAGCAGTTTAAACAGGGGGAATGAGCAGTTCTTC. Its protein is CASSLNRGNEQFF.

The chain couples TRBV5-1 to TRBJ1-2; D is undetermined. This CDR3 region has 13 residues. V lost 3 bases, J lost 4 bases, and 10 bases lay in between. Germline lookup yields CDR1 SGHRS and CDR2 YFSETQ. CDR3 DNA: TGCGCCAGCAGCTCGGAGATTGGCTATGGCTACACCTTC. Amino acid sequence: CASSSEIGYGYTF.

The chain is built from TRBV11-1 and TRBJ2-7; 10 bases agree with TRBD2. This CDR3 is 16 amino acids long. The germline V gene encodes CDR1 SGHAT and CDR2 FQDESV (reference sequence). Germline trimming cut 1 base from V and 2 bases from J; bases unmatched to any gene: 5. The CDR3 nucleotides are TGTGCCAGCAGCTTAGGGCCAGCGGGGGGGCCCTACGAGCAGTACTTC. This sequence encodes CASSLGPAGGPYEQYF.

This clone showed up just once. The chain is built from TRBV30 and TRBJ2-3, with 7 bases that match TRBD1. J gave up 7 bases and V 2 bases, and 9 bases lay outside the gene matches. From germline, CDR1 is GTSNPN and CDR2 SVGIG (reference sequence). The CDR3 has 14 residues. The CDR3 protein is CAWSFGTVSNTQYF. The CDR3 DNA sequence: TGTGCCTGGAGTTTCGGGACAGTTAGTAATACGCAGTATTTT.

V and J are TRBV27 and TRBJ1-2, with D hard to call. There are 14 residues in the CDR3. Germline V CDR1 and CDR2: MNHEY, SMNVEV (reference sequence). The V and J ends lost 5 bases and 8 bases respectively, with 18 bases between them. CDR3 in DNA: TGTGCCAGCAGTCAAAACTGGGAGGGAGGGGGCTACACCTTC. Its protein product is CASSQNWEGGGYTF.

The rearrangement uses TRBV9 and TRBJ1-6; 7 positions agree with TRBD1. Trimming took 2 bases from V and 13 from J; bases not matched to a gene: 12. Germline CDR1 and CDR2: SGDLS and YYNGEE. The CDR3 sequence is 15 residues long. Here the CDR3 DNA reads TGTGCCAGCAGCGTCCATTGGACAGGAGGAATGCCCCTCCACTTT. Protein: CASSVHWTGGMPLHF.

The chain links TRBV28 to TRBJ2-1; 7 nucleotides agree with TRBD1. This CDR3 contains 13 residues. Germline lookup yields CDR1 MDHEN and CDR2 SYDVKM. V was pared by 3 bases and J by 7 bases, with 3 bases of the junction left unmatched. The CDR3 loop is CASSFQGVNEQFF. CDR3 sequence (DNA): TGTGCCAGCAGTTTCCAGGGGGTTAATGAGCAGTTCTTC.

CDR3 residues: CASSLVGPGSTEAFF. The CDR3 nucleotides are TGTGCCAGCAGCTTAGTCGGCCCCGGGAGCACTGAAGCTTTCTTT. The chain links TRBV7-9 to TRBJ1-1; D remains unclear. The CDR3 contains 15 residues. Trimming removed 1 base at V and 4 bases at J, with 13 bases between. Germline values: CDR1 SEHNR, CDR2 FQNEAQ (reference sequence).

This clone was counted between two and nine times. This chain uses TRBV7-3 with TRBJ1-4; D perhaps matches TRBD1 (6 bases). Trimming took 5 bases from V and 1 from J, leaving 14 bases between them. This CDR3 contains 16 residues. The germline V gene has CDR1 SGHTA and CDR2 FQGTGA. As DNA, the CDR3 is TGTGCCAGCAGCCTAGGGGGGAGGGGAACTAATGAAAAACTGTTTTTT. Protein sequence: CASSLGGRGTNEKLFF.